This T cell receptor (beta chain) stems from a study of T cells in Graves' hyperthyroidism and ophthalmopathy. The study left out patients who had uncontrolled infection, other autoimmune disease, pregnancy or lactation. Amplification of TCR beta CDR3 regions was performed using RNA transcripts as template. A first-round RT-PCR of the TCR CDR3 used the HTBI primer set. TCRdb analysed the multiplex PCR reads with MiXCR anew, one entry per CDR3 protein. Of some 350,000 distinct CDR3 sequences listed, roughly 15% were seen once; the top ten hold around 20%. There are many counts of this clonotype. The antigen is unknown. General study points: The model made its ophthalmopathy prediction, and onset followed a median approximately six months later.

The length of the CDR3 is 14 residues. CDR1 and CDR2 from the germline V gene are DFQATT and SNEGSKA (reference sequence). The germline V and J ends were trimmed by 4 bases and 0 bases, with 13 bases remaining between them. The sequenced material came from blood. The sequence derives from a woman aged 55-69 years with Graves' ophthalmopathy. This chain links TRBV20-1 with TRBJ2-7; D might be TRBD1 (6 bases). The CDR3 bases are TGCAGTGCTACCAGGGGACCTAGCTCCTACGAGCAGTACTTC. Protein: CSATRGPSSYEQYF.